This T cell receptor (beta chain) stems from a study of blood T cell repertoires in COVID-19. In the authors' workflow: Amplifying reference gene primers gave estimates of nucleated cell counts. The table came from immunoSEQ multiplex PCR; TCRdb's copy has only in-frame clones and leaves some out. D and trimming were read from the DNA, whereas the V and J calls and clone size are those reported in that table. The sample has 250,000 to 350,000 clones, roughly 90% seen once. Germline V lookup: CDR1 SQVTM, CDR2 ANQGSEA. After removal of 7 bases from V and 5 bases from J, the junction contained 4 bases not matched to a gene. The CDR3 consists of 11 residues. It was during active infection that Seattle patients were enrolled and then longitudinally followed.

The sample was peripheral blood. This TCR was recovered from a woman under 40 with COVID-19, enrolled during active disease. The chain carries TRBV29-1 and TRBJ1-1; 7 bases are a match to TRBD1. Here the CDR3 reads CSGDRVTEAFF. The CDR3 nucleotides are TGCAGCGGTGACAGGGTTACTGAAGCTTTCTTT. Variable domain in full (rest from reference TRBV29-1 and TRBJ1-1): SAVISQKPSRDICQRGTSLTIQCQVDSQVTMMFWYRQQPGQSLTLIATANQGSEATYESGFVIDKFPISRPNLTFSTLTVSNMSPEDSSIYLCSGDRVTEAFFGQGTRLTVV.